A single sample is the source of the 18 T cell receptor beta chains below, sequenced in a study of blood T cell repertoires in COVID-19. Libraries were prepared by immunoSEQ multiplex PCR; TCRdb keeps only in-frame clonotypes and omits some of them. The sample holds about 59,000 clones; over 70% are singletons and the top ten take about 17%. Sequencing was carried out using peripheral blood. These receptors were taken from a woman aged 45-65 years with active or convalescent COVID-19.

This clone was picked up one time. This chain connects TRBV19 to TRBJ1-1; TRBD1 aligns across 7 bases. Germline-derived CDR1 and CDR2 are LNHDA and SQIVND (reference sequence). The CDR3 is 16 residues long. V shed 7 bases, J shed 0 bases, and the junction held 11 bases outside the gene matches. CDR3 protein: CASKVFGTELNTEAFF. The CDR3, as DNA: TGTGCCAGTAAAGTATTTGGGACAGAATTGAACACTGAAGCTTTCTTT. Variable domain in full (rest from reference TRBV19 and TRBJ1-1): DGGITQSPKYLFRKEGQNVTLSCEQNLNHDAMYWYRQDPGQGLRLIYYSQIVNDFQKGDIAEGYSVSREKKESFPLTVTSAQKNPTAFYLCASKVFGTELNTEAFFGQGTRLTVV.

The rearrangement uses TRBV4-1 and TRBJ1-5; D remains ambiguous. From germline, CDR1 is MGHRA and CDR2 YSYEKL. Trimming took off 5 bases at V and 4 bases at J, with 18 bases between the two ends. The CDR3 totals 16 residues. The chain's CDR3 is CASSFLGGSGNQPQHF. The CDR3 DNA follows: TGCGCCAGCAGCTTTTTAGGTGGTTCGGGGAATCAGCCCCAGCATTTT.

The rearrangement uses TRBV5-5 and TRBJ1-2; D is unresolved. The V gene's germline CDR1 is SGHKS and CDR2 YYEKEE (reference sequence). V was trimmed by 0 bases and J by 5 bases, leaving 5 bases between them. The CDR3 loop spans 12 amino acids. The CDR3: CASSLEIYGYTF. In DNA, the CDR3 is TGTGCCAGCAGCTTGGAAATATATGGCTACACCTTC.

The genes are TRBV7-9 and TRBJ2-7; TRBD2 agrees at 8 bases. This CDR3 has 17 residues. Germline V lookup: CDR1 SEHNR, CDR2 FQNEAQ (reference sequence). V lost 5 bases to trimming and J lost 4 bases; unmatched junction nucleotides: 16. CDR3 bases: TGTGCCAGCAGCCCATTTAATATAGCGGGATTGAGATACGAGCAGTACTTC. It translates to CASSPFNIAGLRYEQYF. Full variable domain (outside the CDR3, taken from reference TRBV7-9 and TRBJ2-7): DTGVSQNPRHKITKRGQNVTFRCDPISEHNRLYWYRQTLGQGPEFLTYFQNEAQLEKSRLLSDRFSAERPKGSFSTLEIQRTEQGDSAMYLCASSPFNIAGLRYEQYFGPGTRLTVT.

The V gene is TRBV3-1 (or the pseudogene TRBV3-2), the J gene TRBJ2-7; D is unresolved. V lost 5 bases and J lost 2, with 7 bases in between. This CDR3 has 12 residues. Germline-derived CDR1 and CDR2 are LGHDT and YNNKEL (reference sequence). For the CDR3, the DNA is TGTGCCAGCAGCGGAGTCGCCTACGAGCAGTACTTC. Amino acids: CASSGVAYEQYF.

This clone was recorded a few times. The V and J genes are TRBV7-8 and TRBJ1-4; 8 bases match TRBD1. The trim removed 2 bases at V and 7 bases at J, leaving 9 bases unmatched. CDR1 and CDR2 (germline): SGHVS, FQNEAQ. This CDR3 contains 16 residues. CDR3 in amino acids: CASSLLRQGRSEKLFF. The CDR3, as DNA: TGTGCCAGCAGCTTACTCCGACAGGGGAGGAGTGAAAAACTGTTTTTT.

This clone has a handful of counts. This chain joins TRBV19 and TRBJ2-1, with D possibly matching TRBD1 (6 bases). The ends were cut back, 7 bases at V and 0 bases at J, with 13 bases in the middle. Germline V lookup: CDR1 LNHDA, CDR2 SQIVND (reference sequence). CDR3 size: 15 residues. DNA for the CDR3: TGTGCCAGTATTGACAGGCCAAGCTCCTACAATGAGCAGTTCTTC. This sequence encodes CASIDRPSSYNEQFF.

The chain is built from TRBV27 and TRBJ2-1; 15 positions match TRBD2. Germline V gives CDR1 MNHEY, CDR2 SMNVEV (reference sequence). This CDR3 comprises 16 residues. The J segment lost 12 bases and the V segment lost 6 bases, leaving 12 bases of the junction unmatched. DNA of the CDR3: TGTGCCAGCAGCCGCGCCGGGACTAGCGGGAGGAAGCGGCAGTTCTTC. Translation: CASSRAGTSGRKRQFF.

This clone appeared a few times. CDR3 nucleotide sequence: TGTGCCAGCAGCACTCGACTAGCGCCTTCTTACAATGAGCAGTTCTTC. It translates to CASSTRLAPSYNEQFF. This chain links TRBV7-2 with TRBJ2-1; 8 nucleotides agree with TRBD2. V shed 5 bases, J shed 4 bases, and the junction held 10 bases outside the gene matches. The germline V gene has CDR1 SGHTA and CDR2 FQGNSA. This CDR3 is 16 amino acids long.

The V and J genes are TRBV6-5 and TRBJ1-2, with D hard to call. Trimming removed 7 bases from V and 6 bases from J, with 15 bases in between. Germline V gives CDR1 MNHEY, CDR2 SVGAGI. CDR3 length: 13 residues. Written as DNA, the CDR3 is TGTGCCAGCACCGGGTTCTGGAAAGATGGCTACACCTTC. Encoded protein: CASTGFWKDGYTF.

J is TRBJ1-1 and V is TRBV4-1; TRBD1 might be the D (5 bases). The V gene's germline CDR1 is MGHRA and CDR2 YSYEKL. The ends were cut back, 4 bases at V and 3 bases at J, with 9 bases in the middle. This CDR3 is 13 amino acids long. The CDR3 region is CASSLDSYTEAFF. The CDR3 DNA sequence: TGCGCCAGCAGCCTCGACAGCTACACTGAAGCTTTCTTT.

For the CDR3, the DNA is TGTGCCAGCGTAATAACCGGGACTGCAAGACCTGAAGCTTTCTTT. It is translated as CASVITGTARPEAFF. V usage is TRBV6-6 and J usage is TRBJ1-1, with D maybe TRBD1 (5 bases). Germline V gives CDR1 MNHNY, CDR2 SVGAGI (reference sequence). The CDR3 covers 15 residues. Trimming cost V 8 bases and J 6 bases, with 22 bases left between them.

The sample holds a few counts of this clone. The gene calls are TRBV10-1 and TRBJ2-3, with 9 positions matching TRBD1. Looked up from germline, CDR1 is WNHNN and CDR2 is SYGVQD (reference sequence). This CDR3 has 16 amino acids. Trimming took 5 bases from V and 7 from J; bases not matched to a gene: 13. Written as DNA, the CDR3 is TGCGCCAGCAGTAACACAGGGGGCGAAGTAATCAATACGCAGTATTTT. Its protein product is CASSNTGGEVINTQYF.

This chain joins TRBV28 and TRBJ2-7; D gene uncertain. CDR3 size: 14 residues. V lost 5 bases and J 3 bases, leaving 14 bases between the germline ends. Per germline, CDR1 MDHEN and CDR2 SYDVKM. The CDR3 spells CASSRLYQSYEQYF. The CDR3 DNA is TGTGCCAGCAGTAGACTCTATCAAAGCTACGAGCAGTACTTC.

V usage is TRBV5-1 and J usage is TRBJ1-1; a weak D match, TRBD1 (5 bases). Germline V CDR1 and CDR2: SGHRS, YFSETQ. Trimming left V 4 bases short and J 1 base short, with 17 bases between. CDR3 length: 16 residues. The CDR3 region is CASSNRYRSANTEAFF. The CDR3 nucleotides read TGCGCCAGCAGCAACAGGTATCGGTCTGCGAACACTGAAGCTTTCTTT.

The V call is TRBV2, the J call TRBJ1-2; D remains unclear. Per the germline V gene, CDR1 is SNHLY and CDR2 is FYNNEI. The CDR3 is 15 residues long. Trimming left V 5 bases short and J 4 bases short, with 17 bases between. This chain's CDR3 is CASSSLADSFYGYTF. CDR3 DNA: TGTGCCAGCAGTTCGCTCGCCGATAGCTTCTATGGCTACACCTTC.

This clone was counted only a few times. This rearrangement joins TRBV9 to TRBJ1-1; a weak D match, TRBD1 (6 bases). Trimming stripped 4 bases from V and 4 bases from J, with 14 bases between. The CDR3 consists of 14 residues. CDR1 is SGDLS, CDR2 YYNGEE, per germline. The CDR3 loop is CASSPTGGATEAFF. The CDR3 coding sequence is TGTGCCAGCAGCCCAACCGGGGGGGCCACTGAAGCTTTCTTT.

The chain is built from TRBV13 and TRBJ1-6; weak D call: TRBD1 (5 bases). Trimming removed 4 bases from V and 3 bases from J, with 19 bases in between. CDR1 and CDR2 from the germline V gene are PRHDT and FYEKMQ (reference sequence). The CDR3 has 18 residues. DNA for the CDR3: TGTGCCAGCAGCTCCACCGTTGGCAGGGAGGGCTATAATTCACCCCTCCACTTT. Amino acid sequence: CASSSTVGREGYNSPLHF.